These T cell receptor beta chains were read from a single sample in a study of OX40 agonist ivuxolimab in advanced cancers. Libraries were prepared by immunoSEQ multiplex PCR; TCRdb keeps only in-frame clonotypes and omits some of them. The profile shows approximately 76,000 clones, around 94% of them singletons. Source: CD4+ or CD8+ T cells sorted from blood, taken in a trial of the OX40 agonist ivuxolimab. These receptors all stem from an adult with an advanced solid tumor such as melanoma, head and neck, liver or kidney cancer. Both conserved end residues are part of each CDR3. D genes are given only for firm matches. The size of a clone is reported for some rows only, either as once, few or many, or as a class for expanded clones.

NA	TRBV15	NA	TRBJ1-2	TGTGCCACCAGCAGCTCCAAAGGTTGGAACTATGGCTACACCTTC	CATSSSKGWNYGYTF
NA	TRBV5-4	NA	TRBJ2-7	TGTGCCAGCAGCCCGGACGGGGGAGGAACCTACGAGCAGTACTTC	CASSPDGGGTYEQYF
NA	TRBV4-3	TRBD2	TRBJ2-1	TGCGCCAGCAGCCAAGCAGCGGGAGGGCTCTACAATGAGCAGTTCTTC	CASSQAAGGLYNEQFF
NA	TRBV27	NA	TRBJ2-6	TGTGCCAGCAGTTCTGGGGCCAACGTCCTGACTTTC	CASSSGANVLTF
NA	TRBV9	NA	TRBJ1-1	TGTGCCAGCAGCGTATTCCAGGGGCGTCACACTGAAGCTTTCTTT	CASSVFQGRHTEAFF
NA	TRBV9	TRBD1	TRBJ1-5	TGTGCCAGCAGCGTCGGGACAGTCAATCAGCCCCAGCATTTT	CASSVGTVNQPQHF
NA	TRBV13	TRBD1	TRBJ2-7	TGTGCCAGCAGCACGGGACAGGGGGACTACGAGCAGTACTTC	CASSTGQGDYEQYF
NA	TRBV9	TRBD1	TRBJ1-4	TGTGCCAGCAGCGGGACAGGGGGCAGTGGGACTAATGAAAAACTGTTTTTT	CASSGTGGSGTNEKLFF
NA	TRBV4-3	NA	TRBJ2-1	TGCGCCAGCAGCCATAGTCGGGACAGCGGGAGTACGAATGAGCAGTTCTTC	CASSHSRDSGSTNEQFF
NA	TRBV4-1	NA	TRBJ2-3	TGCGCCAGCAGCCAGTGGGCCCCAGAGCAGGTGACAGATACGCAGTATTTT	CASSQWAPEQVTDTQYF
NA	TRBV6-6	NA	TRBJ1-1	TGTGCCAGCAGTTACTTTACGGGGAGCAACACTGAAGCTTTCTTT	CASSYFTGSNTEAFF
NA	TRBV19	NA	TRBJ1-5	TGTGCCAGTAGGGCAGGGGCACCTTACGTATTTAGCAATCAGCCCCAGCATTTT	CASRAGAPYVFSNQPQHF
NA	TRBV4-3	NA	TRBJ1-3	TGCGCCAGCAGCCAAGGTCGGGGGTCTGGAAACACCATATATTTT	CASSQGRGSGNTIYF
NA	TRBV13	NA	TRBJ2-1	TGTGCATGCGGATCGTACAATGAGCAGTTCTTC	CACGSYNEQFF
NA	TRBV27	TRBD1	TRBJ2-2	TGTGCCAGCAGACAGGGGGTAGGCACCGGGGAGCTGTTTTTT	CASRQGVGTGELFF
NA	TRBV27	TRBD2	TRBJ2-1	TGTGCCAGCAGTTTATTTAGCGGGAGATACAATGAGCAGTTCTTC	CASSLFSGRYNEQFF
NA	TRBV5-5	NA	TRBJ2-2	TGTGCCAGCAGCTTGGTGGCCGGGGAGCTGTTTTTT	CASSLVAGELFF
NA	TRBV18	NA	TRBJ1-6	TGTGCCAGCTCACCGGGGCAGGGCTACTCCTATAATTCACCCCTCCACTTT	CASSPGQGYSYNSPLHF
once	TRBV29-1	NA	TRBJ1-1	TGCAGCGTTGGCCGGACACTTATGAACACTGAAGCTTTCTTT	CSVGRTLMNTEAFF
NA	TRBV4-1	TRBD2	TRBJ2-1	TGCGCCAGCAGCCTGAGCGGGAGCTCCTACAATGAGCAGTTCTTC	CASSLSGSSYNEQFF
NA	TRBV19	NA	TRBJ2-1	TGTGCCAGTAGTATAGTAGGGCCCCCCTACAATGAGCAGTTCTTC	CASSIVGPPYNEQFF
NA	TRBV7-3	NA	TRBJ2-1	TGTGCCAGCAGCCCCCCTCCCACTAGTCCGGGGGACAATGAGCAGTTCTTC	CASSPPPTSPGDNEQFF